This entry describes one TCR beta chain. This specimen belongs to a study of technical replicates of blood from a few donors. Some clones are missing from TCRdb's copy, which holds only in-frame ones; the method was immunoSEQ multiplex PCR. The sample lists 65,000 to 80,000 clones, around 93% occurring once. The source material was T cells isolated from PBMCs. This clonotype was sampled from a human donor in good health.

CDR3 amino acids: CASSRHSNQPQHF. CDR3 bases: TGTGCCAGCAGCCGACATAGCAATCAGCCCCAGCATTTT. J is TRBJ1-5 and V is TRBV7-9; D unresolved. Deletions cut 5 bases from V and 0 bases from J, with 5 bases between. This CDR3 region has 13 residues. Germline V gene sequence: CDR1 SEHNR, CDR2 FQNEAQ (reference sequence).